This is a list of T cell receptor beta chains from one sample in a study of CD8 T cells in Susac syndrome. TCRdb used MiXCR to reprocess the immunoSEQ multiplex PCR reads, holding one entry per CDR3 protein. The sample consists of 180,000 or so distinct CDR3 sequences, about 95% of them appearing once. Sequencing was carried out using CD4+ T cells from PBMCs. These receptors all stem from a human donor in good health. The CDR3 runs from the conserved cysteine through the conserved F or W. Fields, in order: V gene, D gene, clone size, J gene, CDR3 DNA, CDR3 protein. A D gene is named only where the DNA matches it firmly. Some rows have no size entry. The others give once, few or many, or a class for an expanded clone.

>TRBV6-2/TRBV6-3|NA|NA|TRBJ2-5
TGTGCCAGCAGTTACTTAGGGACGAAGGTTTTCGGGACCCAGTACTTC
CASSYLGTKVFGTQYF
>TRBV3-1|TRBD2|NA|TRBJ2-1
TGTGCCAGCAGCCAACCGGGACTAGCTCGGGAGCAGTTCTTC
CASSQPGLAREQFF
>TRBV29-1|NA|few|TRBJ2-3
TGCAGCGTTGAGGGGGGTACGCAGTATTTT
CSVEGGTQYF
>TRBV19|NA|NA|TRBJ1-1
TGTGCCAGTAGTATTAGGGGGGCGCAGGTTGAAGCTTTCTTT
CASSIRGAQVEAFF
>TRBV27|TRBD2|NA|TRBJ2-1
TGTGCCAGCAGTTTATCAGGACTAGCGGGGAACAATGAGCAGTTCTTC
CASSLSGLAGNNEQFF
>TRBV30|TRBD1|NA|TRBJ2-7
TGTGCCTGGTCTTCGACAGGGACATTGGACGAGCAGTACTTC
CAWSSTGTLDEQYF
>TRBV20-1|NA|NA|TRBJ1-5
TGCAGTGCTAGAGTACGGATGGCAGGGAAATTGAGCAATCAGCCCCAGCATTTT
CSARVRMAGKLSNQPQHF
>TRBV9|NA|NA|TRBJ2-6
TGTGCCAGCAGCCCTCGCCTCAACTCTGGGGCCAACGTCCTGACTTTC
CASSPRLNSGANVLTF
>TRBV5-1|NA|NA|TRBJ2-7
TGCGCCAGCAGCTTGGGAGGACAGACCTACGGGCAGTACTTC
CASSLGGQTYGQYF
>TRBV2|TRBD1|NA|TRBJ2-7
TGTGCCAGCAGCCCGGGACAGGGTTCGTCCGAGCAGTACTTC
CASSPGQGSSEQYF
>TRBV4-2|NA|NA|TRBJ1-5
TGTGCCAGCAGCCAATCCGACACGTGGGATCAGCCCCAGCATTTT
CASSQSDTWDQPQHF
>TRBV20-1|NA|NA|TRBJ1-1
TGCAGTGCCGATCAAGGGGCGGGCGACACTGAAGCTTTCTTT
CSADQGAGDTEAFF
>TRBV30|TRBD2|NA|TRBJ2-3
TGTGCCTGGAATGGCGGGAGCGGAATAGATACGCAGTATTTT
CAWNGGSGIDTQYF
>TRBV20-1|NA|NA|TRBJ2-5
TGCAGTGCCATTCGCTTGCGGACCCAAGAGACCCAGTACTTC
CSAIRLRTQETQYF
>TRBV7-8|NA|NA|TRBJ2-2
TGTGCCAGCAGCTCACAGGGAACGACCGGGGAGCTGTTTTTT
CASSSQGTTGELFF
>TRBV28|NA|NA|TRBJ2-7
TGTGCCAGCAGTTCCCCCGGGACGCCCTCGGACGAGCAGTACTTC
CASSSPGTPSDEQYF
>TRBV9|NA|NA|TRBJ2-2
TGTGCCAGCAGCGTAGCAGGGGGGGACACCGGGGAGCTGTTTTTT
CASSVAGGDTGELFF
>TRBV20-1|TRBD1|NA|TRBJ2-1
TGCAGTGCTAGCACCGGGACAGGGCCTCGCAATGAGCAGTTCTTC
CSASTGTGPRNEQFF
>TRBV27|NA|NA|TRBJ2-2
TGTGCCAGCAGCTACCTGAATGGGGTATCTGGGGAGCTGTTTTTT
CASSYLNGVSGELFF
>TRBV29-1|NA|NA|TRBJ1-1
TGCAGCGTTAAGTGGGATGGAGCTTTCTTT
CSVKWDGAFF
>TRBV27|NA|once|TRBJ2-5
TGTGCCAGCAGGGGTCCTGGGGAGACCCAGTACTTC
CASRGPGETQYF
>TRBV9|NA|NA|TRBJ2-2
TGTGCCAGCAGCGTACAGGGAGCCGGGGAGCTGTTTTTT
CASSVQGAGELFF
>TRBV20-1|NA|NA|TRBJ2-1
TGCAGTGCTAGAGTGAATAGCGGCTCCTACAATGAGCAGTTCTTC
CSARVNSGSYNEQFF
>TRBV20-1|NA|once|TRBJ2-7
TGCAGTGCTAGAGATAGGAACGAGCAGTACTTC
CSARDRNEQYF
>TRBV29-1|TRBD1|NA|TRBJ2-5
TGCAGCGTAAATAGACAGGGTCGGGAGACCCAGTACTTC
CSVNRQGRETQYF
>TRBV29-1|NA|NA|TRBJ2-3
TGCAGCGGGAGAGGCTCAACAGATACGCAGTATTTT
CSGRGSTDTQYF
>TRBV2|NA|NA|TRBJ2-7
TGTGCCAGCACCCATGACCTACCCTACGAGCAGTACTTC
CASTHDLPYEQYF
>TRBV6-2/TRBV6-3|NA|NA|TRBJ2-1
TGTGCCAGCAGTTACTCGAGGGTTGGTGAGCAGTTCTTC
CASSYSRVGEQFF
>TRBV3-1|NA|NA|TRBJ2-5
TGTGCCAGCAGCCAAGGAAAAAGGACAGAAAGCCCTGGTGGAGAGACCCAGTACTTC
CASSQGKRTESPGGETQYF
>TRBV6-6|TRBD2|NA|TRBJ2-7
TGTGCCAGCAGTTACTCACTAGCGGGCCCGTCCTACGAGCAGTACTTC
CASSYSLAGPSYEQYF
>TRBV3-1|NA|few|TRBJ2-2
TGTGCCAGCAGTCCCGGCGGGGAGCTGTTTTTT
CASSPGGELFF
>TRBV28|NA|NA|TRBJ1-5
TGTGCCAGCAGTAGCGGCATCAATCAGCCCCAGCATTTT
CASSSGINQPQHF
>TRBV4-3|NA|few|TRBJ2-7
TGCGCCAGCAGCCAGAATGGCTACGAGCAGTACTTC
CASSQNGYEQYF
>TRBV28|NA|NA|TRBJ2-7
TGTGCCAGCCGTTTGCGCAGGGCCGACGAGCAGTACTTC
CASRLRRADEQYF
>TRBV3-1|TRBD1|NA|TRBJ2-1
TGTGCCAGCAGACCCGGGACAGGGGGCTACAATGAGCAGTTCTTC
CASRPGTGGYNEQFF
>TRBV6-2/TRBV6-3|NA|NA|TRBJ2-1
TGTGCCAGCAGTTACACCGGGGGCAAGCAGTTCTTC
CASSYTGGKQFF
>TRBV20-1|TRBD2|NA|TRBJ2-7
TGCAGTGCTAGAGATCCACTAGCGGGGGCCTACGAGCAGTACTTC
CSARDPLAGAYEQYF
>TRBV30|NA|NA|TRBJ1-1
TGTGCCTGGAGGGGACATGGTCATGGTGAAGCTTTCTTT
CAWRGHGHGEAFF
>TRBV30|NA|NA|TRBJ1-1
TGTGCCGGGATGGACAGTTTTCCTTTCTTT
CAGMDSFPFF
>TRBV12-3/TRBV12-4|TRBD2|NA|TRBJ2-2
TGTGCCAGCAGTTTAGAAGCGGGAGGGCCCGGGGAGCTGTTTTTT
CASSLEAGGPGELFF
>TRBV4-3|NA|NA|TRBJ2-1
TGCGCCAGCAGCCAAGATGTGGTCGGGCGGCAGTTCTTC
CASSQDVVGRQFF
>TRBV15|NA|NA|TRBJ2-7
TGTGCCACCAGCATCCGCGGGACGTACGAGCAGTACTTC
CATSIRGTYEQYF
>TRBV27|NA|once|TRBJ2-7
TGTGCCAGCAGTTTCGGAGGGCTTCATACCTACGAGCAGTACTTC
CASSFGGLHTYEQYF
>TRBV29-1|NA|few|TRBJ2-2
TGCAGCGTTGGCACTTCGAACACCGGGGAGCTGTTTTTT
CSVGTSNTGELFF
>TRBV27|TRBD1|NA|TRBJ1-1
TGTGCCAGCAGTTCCAAAGCAGACAGGGGGCCGGTGACTGAAGCTTTCTTT
CASSSKADRGPVTEAFF
>TRBV30|TRBD1|NA|TRBJ2-7
TGTGCCTGGAGGGGACAGGGAACCTACGAGGAGTACTTC
CAWRGQGTYEEYF
>TRBV12-3/TRBV12-4|NA|NA|TRBJ1-5
TGTGCCAGCAGTCCCGGGGGGAGGAGGCAGCCCCAGCATTTT
CASSPGGRRQPQHF
>TRBV28|TRBD2|NA|TRBJ2-5
TGTGCCAGCACCCTAGCGGGAGTCCAAGAGACCCAGTACTTC
CASTLAGVQETQYF